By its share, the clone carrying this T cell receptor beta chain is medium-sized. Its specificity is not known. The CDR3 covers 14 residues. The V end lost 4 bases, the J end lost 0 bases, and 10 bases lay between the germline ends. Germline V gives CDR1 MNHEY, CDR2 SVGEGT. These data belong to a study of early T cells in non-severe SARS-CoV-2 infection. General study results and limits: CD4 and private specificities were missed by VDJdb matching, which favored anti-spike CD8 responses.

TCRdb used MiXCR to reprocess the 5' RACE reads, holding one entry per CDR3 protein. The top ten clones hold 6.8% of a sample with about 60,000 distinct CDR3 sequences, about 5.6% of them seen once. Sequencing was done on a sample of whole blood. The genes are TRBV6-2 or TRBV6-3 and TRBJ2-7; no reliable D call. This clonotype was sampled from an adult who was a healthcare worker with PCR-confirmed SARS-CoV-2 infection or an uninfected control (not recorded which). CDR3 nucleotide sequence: TGTGCCAGCAGTTTTGAGATGAGCTCCTACGAGCAGTACTTC. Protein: CASSFEMSSYEQYF.